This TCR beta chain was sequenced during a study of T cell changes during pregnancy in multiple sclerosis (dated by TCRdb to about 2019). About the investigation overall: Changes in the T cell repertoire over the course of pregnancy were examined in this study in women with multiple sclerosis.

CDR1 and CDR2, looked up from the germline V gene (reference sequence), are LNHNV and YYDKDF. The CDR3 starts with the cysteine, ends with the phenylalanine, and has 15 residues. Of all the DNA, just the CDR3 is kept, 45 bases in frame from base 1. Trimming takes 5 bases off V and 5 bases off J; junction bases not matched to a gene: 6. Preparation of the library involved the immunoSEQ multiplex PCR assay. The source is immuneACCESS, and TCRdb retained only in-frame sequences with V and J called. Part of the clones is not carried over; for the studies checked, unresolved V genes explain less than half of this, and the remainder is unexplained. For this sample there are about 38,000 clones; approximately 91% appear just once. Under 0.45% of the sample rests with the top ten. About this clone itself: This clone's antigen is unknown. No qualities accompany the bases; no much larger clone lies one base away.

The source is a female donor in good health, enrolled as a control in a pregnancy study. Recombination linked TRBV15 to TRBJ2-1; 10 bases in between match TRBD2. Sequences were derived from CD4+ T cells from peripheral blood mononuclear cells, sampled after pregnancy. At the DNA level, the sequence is TGTGCCACCAGCGGAAGACTAGCGGGTAACAATGAGCAGTTCTTC. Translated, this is CATSGRLAGNNEQFF.